A selection of T cell receptor beta chains follows, all from one sample in a study of T cells after posttransplantation cyclophosphamide. Some clones are missing from TCRdb's copy, which holds only in-frame ones; the method was immunoSEQ multiplex PCR. The data hold 50,000 to 55,000 clones, with about 86% observed a single time. Sequencing used PBMCs. These receptors were collected from a man aged 25-45 years with a blood cancer, CMV-positive, and with a related stem cell donor. Each CDR3 is given with its conserved first and last residue.

TRBJ2-2	TRBV5-4	CASSLEAAGGELFF
TRBJ2-1	TRBV7-2	CASSLEQHNEQFF
TRBJ2-6	TRBV12-5	CASGLDRGGTGANVLTF
TRBJ2-7	TRBV30	CAWSVQDGYEQYF
TRBJ2-2	TRBV5-1	CASPPGGTNTGELFF
TRBJ1-1	TRBV10-3	CAINPGRESTEAFF
TRBJ2-3	TRBV4-3	CASSQEFIGIERIQYF
TRBJ2-7	TRBV28	CASTVGGSGRYEQYF
TRBJ1-5	TRBV4-1	CASSQGTARGINQPQHF
TRBJ2-5	TRBV5-5	CASSPSGSPQETQYF
TRBJ2-7	TRBV4-2	CASSQSSGVRTYEQYF
TRBJ2-1	TRBV30	CAWDLAGEEQFF
TRBJ1-5	TRBV7-9	CASSARTVNQPQHF
TRBJ1-4	TRBV28	CASRLRGAPIGEKLFF
TRBJ2-1	TRBV9	CASSRTGVRYNEQFF
TRBJ1-1	TRBV7-6	CASSLERVNTEAFF
TRBJ2-4	TRBV5-5	CASSFASLGSKNIQYF
TRBJ2-3	TRBV6-5	CASSSSGRRLDTRYF
TRBJ1-1	TRBV13	CASSSPWQGVTEAFF
TRBJ1-2	TRBV6-1	CASRGGAGYGYTF
TRBJ1-2	TRBV5-1	CASSLDSQGGGYTF
TRBJ2-4	TRBV7-9	CASSVIAGGNIQYF
TRBJ1-5	TRBV7-2	CASSPNRDRKNQPQHF
TRBJ2-6	TRBV6-1	CASSGRGSGANVLTF
TRBJ2-7	TRBV4-1	CASSQVMSSGRAKNYEQYF
TRBJ2-4	TRBV19	CASSSRQDIQYF
TRBJ1-4	TRBV18	CASSPPRTGTNEKLFF